This record concerns one TCR beta chain sequence. Its antigen is unidentified. Profiled with immunoSEQ multiplex PCR; TCRdb holds only in-frame clones, not every one. The repertoire has 150,000 or so clones, about four fifths of them found once; the top ten carry roughly 13%. The record originates from a study of cytotoxic CD8 clonotypes in ibrutinib-treated CLL. About the research overall: Response was recorded as partial in roughly 24 patients and complete in 2; at median around 68 months, approximately 14 remained remitted and approximately twelve had progressed.

CDR1 is SGHKS, CDR2 YYEKEE, per germline (reference sequence). V shed 3 bases, J shed 4 bases, and the junction held 6 bases outside the gene matches. The CDR3 runs to 14 residues. Study outcomes and limitations: Among the clonotypes, public ones were uncommon and contracted or held stable on treatment.

Sequenced material: PBMCs, taken after 12 months of ibrutinib treatment. This chain joins TRBV5-5 and TRBJ2-5, with 7 nucleotides matching TRBD1. The origin of this receptor is a human donor with chronic lymphocytic leukemia. The CDR3 nucleotides read TGTGCCAGCAGCTCCATCTGGACAGGAGAGACCCAGTACTTC. Translated: CASSSIWTGETQYF.